This is a list of T cell receptor beta chains from one sample in a study of CD8 T cells in ankylosing spondylitis. TCRdb itself ran the 5' RACE reads through MiXCR, one entry per CDR3 protein. The table records roughly 180,000 distinct CDR3 sequences, 11% of them present only once. Input material: blood, either unsorted or a sorted T cell fraction (not recorded which). Source of these receptors: a male donor with ankylosing spondylitis or in good health (not recorded which). Each CDR3 is given with its conserved first and last residue. A D gene is named only where the DNA matches it firmly. Expanded clones are given a class, and other clones once, few, many or no size at all.

>TRBD2|16|TRBV6-2/TRBV6-3|TRBJ2-2|many
TGTGCCAGCATAATCGCTAGCGGGAGACAGACCGGGGAGCTGTTTTTT
CASIIASGRQTGELFF
>-|14|TRBV7-8|TRBJ2-7|many
TGTGCCAGCAGCTTAGACAGGGCCTCCTACGAGCAGTACTTC
CASSLDRASYEQYF
>-|17|TRBV7-2|TRBJ2-3|-
TGTGCCAGCAGCCCACGGGGGCGGAAGAATGGCACAGATACGCAGTATTTT
CASSPRGRKNGTDTQYF
>-|14|TRBV7-8|TRBJ2-3|few
TGTGCCAGCAGATCCCAGGGGATCGCAGATACGCAGTATTTT
CASRSQGIADTQYF
>-|12|TRBV14|TRBJ2-5|few
TGTGCCAGCAGCCCAGGGCGGGGGACCCAGTACTTC
CASSPGRGTQYF
>-|20|TRBV12-2|TRBJ2-7|few
TGTGCAAGTCGCCCACGGGTACCCCAGCTTGGGTCTCCCTTTCCGCCCGAGCAGTACTTC
CASRPRVPQLGSPFPPEQYF
>-|15|TRBV10-3|TRBJ2-3|few
TGTGCCATCAGCCTTAGCGTTGGGCGAACAGATACGCAGTATTTT
CAISLSVGRTDTQYF
>-|14|TRBV29-1|TRBJ2-1|-
TGCAGCGTTGACCGGCAGGGAGGCATATATGAGCAGTTCTTC
CSVDRQGGIYEQFF
>TRBD2|15|TRBV10-2|TRBJ2-7|few
TGCGCCAGCAGTGAGCTGAGCGGGGGTCCCTACGAGCAGTACTTC
CASSELSGGPYEQYF
>-|14|TRBV6-1|TRBJ2-7|many
TGTGCCAGCACTAAGACACAGGGAGTATACGAGCAGTACTTC
CASTKTQGVYEQYF
>-|15|TRBV6-1|TRBJ2-7|few
TGTGCCAGCAGTGAAGCGTGGGGGAGGAAATACGAGCAGTACTTC
CASSEAWGRKYEQYF
>-|15|TRBV10-1|TRBJ2-1|few
TGCGCCAGCAGTGAAAGTAGGAGCGGTGGTGATGAGCAGTTCTTC
CASSESRSGGDEQFF
>-|14|TRBV7-2|TRBJ2-7|many
TGTGCCAGCAGCTCGGGACTTCTTCCCTACGAGCAGTACTTC
CASSSGLLPYEQYF
>-|13|TRBV12-3/TRBV12-4|TRBJ2-5|few
TGTGCCAGCAGTTTTGGGGTCGATGGGACCCAGTACTTC
CASSFGVDGTQYF
>TRBD2|16|TRBV18|TRBJ2-7|many
TGTGCCAGCTCACCACTTACTAGCGGGGTATCCTACGAGCAGTACTTC
CASSPLTSGVSYEQYF
>TRBD1|15|TRBV19|TRBJ1-1|-
TGTGCCAGTTCACGACAGGGGAGGGGGAACACTGAAGCTTTCTTT
CASSRQGRGNTEAFF
>TRBD2|15|TRBV7-2|TRBJ2-7|few
TGTGCCAGCAGCATCGGACTAGCCCTCTCCTACGAGCAGTACTTC
CASSIGLALSYEQYF
>-|14|TRBV29-1|TRBJ2-3|many
TGCAGCGTTGAAGGGGGCTTTAGCACAGATACGCAGTATTTT
CSVEGGFSTDTQYF
>TRBD1|15|TRBV5-1|TRBJ2-2|-
TGCGCCAGCAGCACAACAGGGGACCACACCGGGGAGCTGTTTTTT
CASSTTGDHTGELFF
>-|13|TRBV5-1|TRBJ2-1|many
TGCGCCAGCAGCACGCGGACCGACAATGAGCAGTTCTTC
CASSTRTDNEQFF
>-|15|TRBV24-1|TRBJ2-3|many
TGTGCCACCAGTGATTCTCAGCGAAACACAGATACGCAGTATTTT
CATSDSQRNTDTQYF
>TRBD1|14|TRBV12-3/TRBV12-4|TRBJ1-6|many
TGTGCCAGCAGTAAACAGGGGGGGAATTCACCCCTCCACTTT
CASSKQGGNSPLHF
>TRBD2|15|TRBV6-1|TRBJ2-3|many
TGTGCCAGCAATCGACTAGCGGCTAGCACAGATACGCAGTATTTT
CASNRLAASTDTQYF
>-|12|TRBV10-3|TRBJ2-7|many
TGTGCCATCAGTGAACAGGGCTACGAGCAGTACTTC
CAISEQGYEQYF
>-|12|TRBV29-1|TRBJ2-5|many
TGCAGCGTTGAACAGAGCCAAGAGACCCAGTACTTC
CSVEQSQETQYF
>TRBD2|16|TRBV27|TRBJ2-1|few
TGTGCCAGCAGTTCTTTACTAGCGGGGGCCTACAATGAGCAGTTCTTC
CASSSLLAGAYNEQFF
>-|13|TRBV3-1|TRBJ1-1|-
TGTGCCAGCAGCCAAGATTCTCAGAAAGAAGCTTTCTTT
CASSQDSQKEAFF
>-|15|TRBV15|TRBJ2-7|many
TGTGCCACCGCGCCCGAGACAGGCTGGGGCTACGAGCAGTACTTC
CATAPETGWGYEQYF
>TRBD1|14|TRBV12-3/TRBV12-4|TRBJ1-4|many
TGTGCCAGCAGTTCTGGCCAGGGGGAAGAAAAACTGTTTTTT
CASSSGQGEEKLFF
>TRBD2|15|TRBV20-1|TRBJ2-3|many
TGCAGTGCTAGCCCGCGGGGGGCCCAGAGAGATACGCAGTATTTT
CSASPRGAQRDTQYF
>TRBD2|12|TRBV6-5|TRBJ2-5|many
TGTGCCAGCAGTCGAGCGGGGGAGACCCAGTACTTC
CASSRAGETQYF
>-|12|TRBV28|TRBJ1-3|many
TGTGCCAGCAGTCAACCCAGAAACACCATATATTTT
CASSQPRNTIYF
>-|15|TRBV15|TRBJ2-7|many
TGTGCCACCAGCAGAGATCGGTCGGGAGTCGTTGAGCAGTACTTC
CATSRDRSGVVEQYF
>-|14|TRBV6-2/TRBV6-3|TRBJ2-2|many
TGTGCCAGCAGTCGATCAGTTGGCGCCGGGGAGCTGTTTTTT
CASSRSVGAGELFF
>TRBD1|16|TRBV9|TRBJ1-1|few
TGTGCCAGCAGCGTATCAGGGACAGGGGGAAGACTTGAAGCTTTCTTT
CASSVSGTGGRLEAFF
>-|14|TRBV5-4|TRBJ2-3|many
TGTGCCAGCAGCTCGGACTATTACCGAGATACGCAGTATTTT
CASSSDYYRDTQYF
>TRBD2|14|TRBV3-1|TRBJ2-3|many
TGTGCCAGCAGCCCGGGACTAGCGGGGGCTACGCAGTATTTT
CASSPGLAGATQYF
>TRBD1|17|TRBV5-5|TRBJ2-5|few
TGTGCCAGCAGCCAAAGAGGGACAGCGATCATCCAAGAGACCCAGTACTTC
CASSQRGTAIIQETQYF
>TRBD1|14|TRBV10-3|TRBJ2-7|many
TGTGCCATCAGTGTGACAGGGGGCTATCCCGAGCAGTACTTC
CAISVTGGYPEQYF
>-|14|TRBV2|TRBJ1-1|many
TGTGCCAGCAGTGAAGTGGGTTTCGACACTGAAGCTTTCTTT
CASSEVGFDTEAFF
>-|16|TRBV3-1|TRBJ2-5|few
TGTGCCAGCAGCCAAGGCTGGCAGGGTTCCCAAGAGACCCAGTACTTC
CASSQGWQGSQETQYF
>-|15|TRBV2|TRBJ2-3|-
TGTGCCAGCAGTGGGGCGGGGTGGTACACAGATACGCAGTATTTT
CASSGAGWYTDTQYF
>-|15|TRBV5-1|TRBJ1-1|-
TGCGCCAGCAGCTTGGGGGTTTTGCAGAACACTGAAGCTTTCTTT
CASSLGVLQNTEAFF
>TRBD2|15|TRBV27|TRBJ2-3|many
TGTGCCAGCAGTTCATGGGGGGGAGGCACAGATACGCAGTATTTT
CASSSWGGGTDTQYF
>-|13|TRBV20-1|TRBJ1-2|few
TGCAGTGCTAGAGAGACGGCTAACTATGGCTACACCTTC
CSARETANYGYTF
>TRBD1|17|TRBV6-1|TRBJ1-5|-
TGTGCCAGCAGTCCTATCGTACGGACAGGCCGCAATCAGCCCCAGCATTTT
CASSPIVRTGRNQPQHF
>TRBD2|18|TRBV4-3|TRBJ2-3|-
TGCGCCAGCAGCTACTCTACGGGGGGGCCAGGACCCCCAGATACGCAGTATTTT
CASSYSTGGPGPPDTQYF
>-|14|TRBV28|TRBJ1-5|-
TGTGCCAGCAGTTCCCAACATACGGGTCAGCCCCAGCATTTT
CASSSQHTGQPQHF
>-|17|TRBV28|TRBJ1-1|few
TGTGCCAGCAGAACCTATGGGGTCAGGGATCTGGGGACTGAAGCTTTCTTT
CASRTYGVRDLGTEAFF
>TRBD1|12|TRBV28|TRBJ1-1|many
TGTGCCAGCAGTCCAAGGGACAGGGCCGCTTTCTTT
CASSPRDRAAFF
>TRBD2|15|TRBV12-3/TRBV12-4|TRBJ2-3|many
TGTGCCAGCAGCGAGACTAGCGGAGGCACAGATACGCAGTATTTT
CASSETSGGTDTQYF
>-|12|TRBV3-1|TRBJ2-7|many
TGTGCCAGCAGCCAAGATGAGTTCGAGCAGTACTTC
CASSQDEFEQYF
>-|16|TRBV7-9|TRBJ2-1|-
TGTGCCAGCAGCTTAGCGGCCTCGTTTCTCTACAATGAGCAGTTCTTC
CASSLAASFLYNEQFF